The clone carrying this T cell receptor beta chain was seen a handful of times. This sample stems from a study of metastatic and nonmetastatic thyroid tumors. Every patient underwent thyroid surgery untreated. The V segment lost 3 bases and the J segment 1 base; nucleotides outside the gene matches: 13. The CDR3 totals 19 residues. Germline-derived CDR1 and CDR2 are DFQATT and SNEGSKA (reference sequence). TCRdb used MiXCR to call clones anew from the PCR reads. Of 21,000 or so clones listed, about 22% are singletons. Sample: tumor tissue. V gene TRBV20-1 combines with J gene TRBJ2-1; 12 nucleotides agree with TRBD2. This sequence was found in a female donor with papillary thyroid cancer or a benign thyroid nodule (not recorded which). Some clones in this sample may be carry-over from other donors' samples. CDR3 region: CSAREKLAGGLTSYNEQFF. As DNA, the CDR3 is TGCAGTGCTAGGGAAAAACTAGCGGGAGGACTTACTTCCTACAATGAGCAGTTCTTC.